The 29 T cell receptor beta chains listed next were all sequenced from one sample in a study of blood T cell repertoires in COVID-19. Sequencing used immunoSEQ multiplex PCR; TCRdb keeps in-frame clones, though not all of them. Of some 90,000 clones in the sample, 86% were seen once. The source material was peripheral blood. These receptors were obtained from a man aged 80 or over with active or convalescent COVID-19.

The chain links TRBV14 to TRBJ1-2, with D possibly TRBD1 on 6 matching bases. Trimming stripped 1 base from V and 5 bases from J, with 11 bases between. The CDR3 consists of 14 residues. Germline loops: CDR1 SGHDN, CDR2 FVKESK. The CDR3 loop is CASSQGTAYYGYTF. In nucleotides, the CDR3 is TGTGCCAGCAGCCAAGGGACAGCCTATTATGGCTACACCTTC.

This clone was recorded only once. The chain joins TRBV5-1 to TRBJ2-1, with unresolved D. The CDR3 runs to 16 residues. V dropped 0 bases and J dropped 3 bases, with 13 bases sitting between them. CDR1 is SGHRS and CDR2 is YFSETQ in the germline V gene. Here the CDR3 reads CASSLDPLGSYNEQFF. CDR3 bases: TGCGCCAGCAGCTTGGACCCGCTAGGTAGCTACAATGAGCAGTTCTTC.

The CDR3 loop reads CAWDRGMNTEAFF. The CDR3 coding sequence is TGTGCCTGGGACAGGGGAATGAACACTGAAGCTTTCTTT. The gene calls are TRBV30 and TRBJ1-1, with 8 bases matching TRBD1. J was trimmed by 0 bases and V by 5 bases; bases with no gene match: 2. Germline CDR1 reads GTSNPN; CDR2 reads SVGIG (reference sequence). The CDR3 totals 13 residues.

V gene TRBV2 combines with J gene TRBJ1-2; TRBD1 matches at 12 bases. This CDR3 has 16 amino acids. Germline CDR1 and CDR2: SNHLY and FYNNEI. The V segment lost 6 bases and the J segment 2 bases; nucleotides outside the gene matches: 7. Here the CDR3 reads CASRAGTGGANYGYTF. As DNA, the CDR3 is TGTGCCAGCAGAGCCGGGACAGGGGGCGCGAACTATGGCTACACCTTC.

For the CDR3, the DNA is TGCGCCAGCAGCCAGGCGAGCGGGAGTATCGGGAATGAGCAGTTCTTC. Its translation: CASSQASGSIGNEQFF. This sequence joins TRBV4-1 and TRBJ2-1, with 8 bases aligning to TRBD2. Trimming cost V 3 bases and J 7 bases; bases outside gene matches: 11. Germline CDR1 is MGHRA and CDR2 is YSYEKL. The CDR3 covers 16 residues.

The chain's CDR3 is CASSSGVAATGELFF. CDR3 DNA sequence: TGTGCCAGCAGCTCGGGGGTAGCGGCCACCGGGGAGCTGTTTTTT. The chain uses TRBV5-5 and TRBJ2-2; possible D gene TRBD2, 6 bases. Germline assignment: CDR1 SGHKS and CDR2 YYEKEE (reference sequence). The CDR3 covers 15 residues. V was shortened by 3 bases and J by 4 bases, with 13 bases between the two germline ends.

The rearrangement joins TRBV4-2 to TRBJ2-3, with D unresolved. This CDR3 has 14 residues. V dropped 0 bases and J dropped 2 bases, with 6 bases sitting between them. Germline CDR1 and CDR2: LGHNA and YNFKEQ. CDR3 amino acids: CASSQDRDTDTQYF. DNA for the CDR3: TGTGCCAGCAGCCAAGATCGCGACACAGATACGCAGTATTTT.

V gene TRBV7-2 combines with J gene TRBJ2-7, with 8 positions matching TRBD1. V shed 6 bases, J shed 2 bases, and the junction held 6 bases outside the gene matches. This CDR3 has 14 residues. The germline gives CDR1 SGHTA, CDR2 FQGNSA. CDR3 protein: CASRSGGPTYEQYF. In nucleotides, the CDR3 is TGTGCCAGCAGGTCAGGGGGCCCAACCTACGAGCAGTACTTC.

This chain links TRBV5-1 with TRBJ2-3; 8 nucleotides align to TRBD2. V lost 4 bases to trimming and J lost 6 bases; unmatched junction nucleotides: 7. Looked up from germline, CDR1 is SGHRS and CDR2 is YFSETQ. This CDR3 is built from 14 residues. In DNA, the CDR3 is TGCGCCAGCAGCCCCGGGAGGGTTTCGGATACGCAGTATTTT. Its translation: CASSPGRVSDTQYF.

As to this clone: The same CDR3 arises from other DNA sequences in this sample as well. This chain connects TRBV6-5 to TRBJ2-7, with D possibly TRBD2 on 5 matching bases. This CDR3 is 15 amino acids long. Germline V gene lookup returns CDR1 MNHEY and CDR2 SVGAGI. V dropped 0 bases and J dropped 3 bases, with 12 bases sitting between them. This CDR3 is CASSYSSEGSYEQYF. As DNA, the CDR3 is TGTGCCAGCAGTTACTCGAGCGAGGGAAGCTACGAGCAGTACTTC.

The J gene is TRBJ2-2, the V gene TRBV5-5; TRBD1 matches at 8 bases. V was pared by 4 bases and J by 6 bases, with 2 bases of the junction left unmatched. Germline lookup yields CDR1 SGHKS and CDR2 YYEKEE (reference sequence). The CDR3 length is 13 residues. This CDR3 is CASSTRGPGELFF. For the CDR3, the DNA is TGTGCCAGCAGCACCAGGGGGCCCGGGGAGCTGTTTTTT.

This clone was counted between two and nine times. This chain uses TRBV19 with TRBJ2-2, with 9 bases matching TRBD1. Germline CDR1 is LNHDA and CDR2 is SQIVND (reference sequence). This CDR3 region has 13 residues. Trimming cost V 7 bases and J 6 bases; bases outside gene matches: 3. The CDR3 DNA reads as TGTGCCAGTACGGGACAGGGTTCCGGGGAGCTGTTTTTT. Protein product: CASTGQGSGELFF.

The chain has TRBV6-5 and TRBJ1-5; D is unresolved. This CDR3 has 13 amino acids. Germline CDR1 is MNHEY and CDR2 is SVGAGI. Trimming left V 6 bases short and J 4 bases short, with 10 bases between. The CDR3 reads CASRLTQNQPQHF. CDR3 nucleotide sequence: TGTGCCAGCAGATTGACACAAAATCAGCCCCAGCATTTT.

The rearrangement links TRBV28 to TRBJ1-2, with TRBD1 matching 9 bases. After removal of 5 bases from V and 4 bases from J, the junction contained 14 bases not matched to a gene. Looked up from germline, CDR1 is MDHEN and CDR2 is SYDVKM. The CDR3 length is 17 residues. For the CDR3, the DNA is TGTGCCAGCAGTCTTCTCCCGGGACAGGGAGGGACCTATGGCTACACCTTC. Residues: CASSLLPGQGGTYGYTF.

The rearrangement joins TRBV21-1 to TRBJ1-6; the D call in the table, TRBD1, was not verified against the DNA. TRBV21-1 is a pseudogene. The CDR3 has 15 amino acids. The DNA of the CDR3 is TGTGCCAGCAGTAAAACAGGTTTTTATAATTCACCCCTCCACTTT. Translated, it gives CASSKTGFYNSPLHF.

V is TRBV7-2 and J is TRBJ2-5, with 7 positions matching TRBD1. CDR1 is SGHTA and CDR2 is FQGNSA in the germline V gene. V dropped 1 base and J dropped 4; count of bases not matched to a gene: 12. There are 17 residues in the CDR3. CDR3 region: CASSLEGQRYRGETQYF. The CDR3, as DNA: TGTGCCAGCAGCTTAGAGGGACAGCGCTATAGAGGAGAGACCCAGTACTTC.

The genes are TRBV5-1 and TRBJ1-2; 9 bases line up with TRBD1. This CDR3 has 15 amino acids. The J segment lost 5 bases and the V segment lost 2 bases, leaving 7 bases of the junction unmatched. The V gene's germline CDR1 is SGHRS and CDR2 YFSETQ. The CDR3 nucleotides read TGCGCCAGCAGCTTCCTACAGGGGGCTGGGTATGGCTACACCTTC. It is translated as CASSFLQGAGYGYTF.

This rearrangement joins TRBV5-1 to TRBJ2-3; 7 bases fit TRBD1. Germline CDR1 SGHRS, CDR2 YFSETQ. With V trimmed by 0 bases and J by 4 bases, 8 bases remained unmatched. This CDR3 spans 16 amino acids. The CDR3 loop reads CASSLEGGFRADTQYF. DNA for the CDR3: TGCGCCAGCAGCTTGGAAGGGGGCTTTCGGGCAGATACGCAGTATTTT.

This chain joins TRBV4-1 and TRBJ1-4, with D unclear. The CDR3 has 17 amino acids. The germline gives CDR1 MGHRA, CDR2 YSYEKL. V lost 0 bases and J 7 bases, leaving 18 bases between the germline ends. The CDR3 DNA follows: TGCGCCAGCAGCCAAGAATTAGCCGTAACATCGGGTGAAAAACTGTTTTTT. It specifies CASSQELAVTSGEKLFF.

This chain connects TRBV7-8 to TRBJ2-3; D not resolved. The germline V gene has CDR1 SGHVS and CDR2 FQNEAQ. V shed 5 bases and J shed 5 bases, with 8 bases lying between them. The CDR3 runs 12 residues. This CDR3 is CASSPNQDTQYF. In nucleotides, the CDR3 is TGTGCCAGCAGCCCAAATCAAGATACGCAGTATTTT.

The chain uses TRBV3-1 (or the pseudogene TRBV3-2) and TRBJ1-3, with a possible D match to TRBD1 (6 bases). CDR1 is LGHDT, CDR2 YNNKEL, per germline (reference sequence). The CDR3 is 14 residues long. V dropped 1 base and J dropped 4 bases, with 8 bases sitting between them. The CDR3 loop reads CASSQGQEGNTIYF. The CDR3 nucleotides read TGTGCCAGCAGCCAAGGACAGGAAGGAAACACCATATATTTT.

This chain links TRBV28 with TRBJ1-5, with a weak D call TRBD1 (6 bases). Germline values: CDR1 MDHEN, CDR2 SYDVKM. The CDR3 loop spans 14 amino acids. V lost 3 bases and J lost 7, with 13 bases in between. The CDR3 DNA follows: TGTGCCAGCAGTTTGCTCCCGGGACAACAGCCCCAGCATTTT. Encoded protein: CASSLLPGQQPQHF.

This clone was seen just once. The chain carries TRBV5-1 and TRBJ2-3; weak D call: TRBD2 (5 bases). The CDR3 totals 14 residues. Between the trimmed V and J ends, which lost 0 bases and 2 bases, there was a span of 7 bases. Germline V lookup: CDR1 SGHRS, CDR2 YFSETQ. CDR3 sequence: CASSLGLATDTQYF. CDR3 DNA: TGCGCCAGCAGCTTGGGCCTAGCCACAGATACGCAGTATTTT. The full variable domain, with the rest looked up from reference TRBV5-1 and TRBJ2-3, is KAGVTQTPRYLIKTRGQQVTLSCSPISGHRSVSWYQQTPGQGLQFLFEYFSETQRNKGNFPGRFSGRQFSNSRSEMNVSTLELGDSALYLCASSLGLATDTQYFGPGTRLTVL.

CDR3 residues: CASSWGTSGGGEQYF. In DNA, the CDR3 is TGTGCCAGCAGCTGGGGGACTAGCGGAGGGGGCGAGCAGTACTTC. J is TRBJ2-7 and V is TRBV5-6; 11 nucleotides match TRBD2. CDR3 size: 15 residues. Germline assignment: CDR1 SGHDT and CDR2 YYEEEE. J gave up 6 bases and V 3 bases, and 8 bases lay outside the gene matches.

CDR3 coding DNA: TGTGCCAGCAGCCCTGCAGGGGGCGCGGATGGCTACACCTTC. It specifies CASSPAGGADGYTF. The chain employs TRBV27 and TRBJ1-2, with TRBD1 identical over 8 bases. V gave up 6 bases and J gave up 6 bases; unmatched junction bases: 9. Per germline, CDR1 MNHEY and CDR2 SMNVEV (reference sequence). This CDR3 has 14 residues.

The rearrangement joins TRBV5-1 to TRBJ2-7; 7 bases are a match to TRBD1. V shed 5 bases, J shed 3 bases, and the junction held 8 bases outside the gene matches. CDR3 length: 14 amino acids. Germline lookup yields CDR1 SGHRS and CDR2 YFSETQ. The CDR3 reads CASRDGPGGYEQYF. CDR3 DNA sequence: TGCGCCAGCAGAGATGGACCAGGGGGCTACGAGCAGTACTTC. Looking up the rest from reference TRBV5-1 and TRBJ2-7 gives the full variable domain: KAGVTQTPRYLIKTRGQQVTLSCSPISGHRSVSWYQQTPGQGLQFLFEYFSETQRNKGNFPGRFSGRQFSNSRSEMNVSTLELGDSALYLCASRDGPGGYEQYFGPGTRLTVT.

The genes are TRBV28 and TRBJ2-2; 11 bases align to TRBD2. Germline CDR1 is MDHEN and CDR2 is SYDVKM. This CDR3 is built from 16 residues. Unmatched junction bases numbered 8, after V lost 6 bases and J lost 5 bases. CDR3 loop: CASSQLAGGNTGELFF. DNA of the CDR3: TGTGCCAGCAGCCAGCTAGCGGGAGGTAATACCGGGGAGCTGTTTTTT.

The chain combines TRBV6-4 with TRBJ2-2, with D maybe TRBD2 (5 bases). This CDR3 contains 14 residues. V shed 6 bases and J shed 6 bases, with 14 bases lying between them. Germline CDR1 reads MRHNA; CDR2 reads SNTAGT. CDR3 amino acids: CASSPGVAPGELFF. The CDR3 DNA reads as TGTGCCAGCAGCCCCGGGGTAGCCCCCGGGGAGCTGTTTTTT.

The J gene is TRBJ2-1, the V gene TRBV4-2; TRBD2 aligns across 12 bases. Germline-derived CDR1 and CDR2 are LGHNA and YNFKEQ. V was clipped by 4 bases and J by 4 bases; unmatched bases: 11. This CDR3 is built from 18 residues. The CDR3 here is CASSPGLAGVALYNEQFF. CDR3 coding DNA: TGTGCCAGCAGCCCGGGACTAGCGGGCGTAGCCCTATACAATGAGCAGTTCTTC.